The source of this TCR beta chain is a study of cytomegalovirus exposure and HLA in healthy donors. This CDR3 comprises 15 residues. Germline CDR1 is SGHNT and CDR2 is YENEEA. V lost 1 base, J lost 2 bases, and 6 bases lay in between. PCR amplification relied on 60 Vbeta primers (plus 13 Jbeta primers). Clones were read by immunoSEQ multiplex PCR, and TCRdb kept only the in-frame ones, dropping some. The repertoire holds 53,000 or so clones, with about 69% as singletons. The sequenced sample consisted of PBMCs. The clonotype was recovered from a man aged 25-45 years in good health and CMV-seropositive. The chain is built from TRBV11-3 and TRBJ2-6, with D possibly TRBD1 on 6 matching bases. The CDR3 sequence is CASSLGTAGANVLTF. The CDR3 DNA reads TGTGCCAGCAGCTTAGGGACAGCTGGGGCCAACGTCCTGACTTTC.